This TCR beta chain was found in a study of T cells after yellow fever vaccination. Deletions cut 0 bases from V and 0 bases from J, with 9 bases between. The CDR3 has 15 amino acids. Looked up from germline, CDR1 is DFQATT and CDR2 is SNEGSKA (reference sequence). The authors made TCR cDNA by 5'RACE template switching, adding a universal primer site and UMIs. Via MiXCR, TCRdb re-called the 5' RACE reads, giving one row per CDR3 protein. This table has over 250,000 distinct CDR3 sequences, roughly 4.3% appearing once. This rearrangement joins TRBV20-1 to TRBJ2-1; D perhaps matches TRBD1 (5 bases). This sample comprised PBMCs, obtained 5 days after the yellow fever booster vaccination. The receptor was derived from a man between 18 and 35 years old who received the YFV17D yellow fever vaccine. The CDR3 DNA is TGCAGTGCTAGAGATAGGACACGCTCCTACAATGAGCAGTTCTTC. Translating it yields CSARDRTRSYNEQFF.